The clone carrying this T cell receptor beta chain was detected only a few times. The PCR ran on 60 Vbeta and 13 Jbeta primers. The protocol was immunoSEQ multiplex PCR, while the TCRdb copy is restricted to in-frame clones and leaves out a portion. Seen here are some 150,000 clones, 65% to 80% observed once, and the top ten hold 1.5% to 2%. The CDR3 extends over 15 amino acids. From germline, CDR1 is MDHEN and CDR2 SYDVKM. Trimming at V came to 4 bases and at J to 1 base, leaving 4 bases not matched to a gene. This sample was included in a study of cytomegalovirus exposure and HLA in healthy donors. The chain employs TRBV28 and TRBJ2-3; 8 bases line up with TRBD1. The sequenced sample was PBMCs. The sequence came from a woman aged 25-40 years in good health and CMV-seronegative. The CDR3 reads CASSSRTGRTDTQYF. The CDR3 region has the DNA TGTGCCAGCAGTTCAAGGACAGGGCGCACAGATACGCAGTATTTT.